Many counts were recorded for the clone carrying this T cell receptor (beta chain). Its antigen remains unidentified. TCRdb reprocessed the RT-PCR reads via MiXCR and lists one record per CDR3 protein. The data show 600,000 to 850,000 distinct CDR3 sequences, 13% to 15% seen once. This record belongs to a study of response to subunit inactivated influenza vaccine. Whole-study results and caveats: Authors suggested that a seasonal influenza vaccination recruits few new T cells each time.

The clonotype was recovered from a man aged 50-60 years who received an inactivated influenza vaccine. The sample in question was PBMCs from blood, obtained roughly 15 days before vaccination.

CDR3 DNA sequence: TGTGCCAGCAGTTTTTGGAGGGCCCAAGAGACCCAGTACTTC. Its protein product is CASSFWRAQETQYF. V usage is TRBV12-3 or TRBV12-4 and J usage is TRBJ2-5, with TRBD2 as a possible D gene (6 bases). The CDR3 runs 14 residues. V was shortened by 3 bases and J by 1 base, with 9 bases between the two germline ends.